This T cell receptor beta chain was profiled in a study of blood T cell repertoires in COVID-19. Study-wide context: The analysed material was cDNA or gDNA that came from T cells, B-cell-depleted T cells, or PBMCs.

Enrollees, about 18 to 100 years old, lived in about two dozen US areas. Participants had their cohort set by participant-reported clinical history. The length of the CDR3 is 15 residues. Germline V gene data show CDR1 as SGDLS and CDR2 as YYNGEE. V lost 3 bases, J lost 8 bases, and 9 bases stayed unmatched. In the authors' methods: It was from reference gene primer amplification that nucleated cell counts were estimated. Here immunoSEQ multiplex PCR was the method, and the copy in TCRdb shows in-frame clones only, minus some. D and trimming come from the DNA, and the V and J calls and clone size come from that table. The table lists more than 200,000 clones, around nine tenths of them singletons, with 3% to 4% in the top ten.

Source material: PBMCs or T cells enriched from blood (not recorded which). The receptor comes from a woman in her 30s with acute COVID-19. V is TRBV9 and J is TRBJ1-4; TRBD1 matches 8 bases. The chain's CDR3 is CASSGRTGREEKLFF. CDR3 coding DNA: TGTGCCAGCAGCGGGAGGACAGGGAGGGAGGAAAAACTGTTTTTT.